A single sample gave rise to the 30 T cell receptor beta chains below, sequenced in a study of CD8 T cells in Susac syndrome. Reverse transcription used roughly 0.45 to 1 ug RNA and random hexamers. From the immunoSEQ multiplex PCR reads, TCRdb called clonotypes with MiXCR, one entry per CDR3 protein. The sample holds a few hundred thousand distinct CDR3 sequences, approximately 84% seen once. Sequencing was carried out using CD8+ T cells from PBMCs. The receptors derive from a human donor with multiple sclerosis.

J is TRBJ1-2 and V is TRBV19, with 7 bases lining up with TRBD1. V lost 10 bases to trimming and J lost 4 bases; unmatched junction nucleotides: 12. Germline CDR1 reads LNHDA; CDR2 reads SQIVND (reference sequence). This CDR3 is 14 amino acids long. CDR3 in DNA: TGTGCCACCCAGACGAGGGACAGCTCCTATGGCTACACCTTC. It codes for CATQTRDSSYGYTF.

The CDR3 is CASSPTAAGAYNEQFF. CDR3 in DNA: TGTGCCAGCAGCCCTACGGCAGCGGGAGCCTACAATGAGCAGTTCTTC. The chain links TRBV7-9 to TRBJ2-1; 8 positions agree with TRBD2. The CDR3 consists of 16 residues. CDR1 and CDR2 from the germline V gene are SEHNR and FQNEAQ (reference sequence). J was trimmed by 2 bases and V by 5 bases; bases with no gene match: 8.

CDR3 in DNA: TGTGCCACCAGTGATTTCCGTGCGACAGGGAGACGGGACAATGAGCAGTTCTTC. It is translated as CATSDFRATGRRDNEQFF. The chain recombines TRBV24-1 with TRBJ2-1, with 7 positions matching TRBD1. CDR1 KGHDR and CDR2 SFDVKD come from the germline V gene. The CDR3 consists of 18 residues. V lost 1 base, J lost 5 bases, and 13 bases stayed unmatched.

This clonotype was detected only a few times. This chain links TRBV27 with TRBJ2-2, with 9 bases lining up with TRBD1. This CDR3 is 15 amino acids long. J lost 3 bases, V lost 3 bases, and 2 bases had no gene match. Germline-derived CDR1 and CDR2 are MNHEY and SMNVEV (reference sequence). The chain's CDR3 is CASSLGTGYTGELFF. CDR3 nucleotides: TGTGCCAGCAGTTTGGGGACAGGGTACACCGGGGAGCTGTTTTTT.

The chain combines TRBV27 with TRBJ2-7, with TRBD2 as a possible D gene (6 bases). This CDR3 spans 14 amino acids. Germline V gene data show CDR1 as MNHEY and CDR2 as SMNVEV (reference sequence). The germline V and J ends were trimmed by 2 bases and 3 bases, with 11 bases remaining between them. CDR3: CASSLGGKVYEQYF. In DNA, the CDR3 is TGTGCCAGCAGTTTAGGCGGGAAAGTCTACGAGCAGTACTTC.

The gene calls are TRBV11-2 and TRBJ2-1; 10 nucleotides line up with TRBD2. The CDR3 is 16 amino acids. V lost 2 bases to trimming and J lost 4 bases; unmatched junction nucleotides: 5. Germline CDR1 SGHAT, CDR2 FQNNGV. Here the CDR3 DNA reads TGTGCCAGCAGCTTAAGTCGGACTAGCGGATACAATGAGCAGTTCTTC. It specifies CASSLSRTSGYNEQFF.

The chain carries TRBV11-2 and TRBJ2-1, with 8 nucleotides matching TRBD2. CDR1 is SGHAT and CDR2 is FQNNGV in the germline V gene. The length of the CDR3 is 17 residues. V was pared by 0 bases and J by 8 bases, with 12 bases of the junction left unmatched. The CDR3 nucleotides read TGTGCCAGCAGCTTAGATCGTGTTAGCGGGATGAGGCATGAGCAGTTCTTC. Its protein product is CASSLDRVSGMRHEQFF.

The J gene is TRBJ2-7, the V gene TRBV13, with D unresolved. Trimming took 5 bases from V and 2 from J, leaving 13 bases between them. Per germline, CDR1 PRHDT and CDR2 FYEKMQ (reference sequence). The CDR3 is made up of 14 amino acids. DNA for the CDR3: TGTGCCAGCAGCCTAATACGTTATCCCTACGAGCAGTACTTC. Residues: CASSLIRYPYEQYF.

The J gene is TRBJ1-5, the V gene TRBV12-3 or TRBV12-4; tentative D call: TRBD1 (6 bases). Deletions cut 5 bases from V and 3 bases from J, with 17 bases between. The CDR3 runs to 16 residues. The CDR3, as DNA: TGTGCCAGCAGTAAGGACAGATATCCTATCAATCAGCCCCAGCATTTT. Encoded protein: CASSKDRYPINQPQHF.

The chain employs TRBV5-4 and TRBJ2-3, with TRBD1 matching over 9 bases. This CDR3 is 15 amino acids long. Trimming removed 3 bases from V and 5 bases from J; junction bases left unmatched: 7. CDR1 is SGHNT, CDR2 YYREEE, per germline (reference sequence). CDR3 residues: CASSWKGQGEDTQYF. DNA for the CDR3: TGTGCCAGCAGCTGGAAGGGACAGGGTGAAGATACGCAGTATTTT.

This clonotype was found a few times. The chain couples TRBV2 to TRBJ2-7; 12 bases fit TRBD2. The V gene end was trimmed by 5 bases and the J gene end by 2 bases; junction bases not matched to a gene: 4. This CDR3 spans 15 amino acids. CDR1 is SNHLY and CDR2 is FYNNEI in the germline V gene. This CDR3 reads CASSPGLAGPYEQYF. DNA of the CDR3: TGTGCCAGCAGTCCTGGACTAGCGGGACCCTACGAGCAGTACTTC.

The chain has TRBV3-1 and TRBJ2-1; unclear D gene. CDR1 and CDR2 (germline): LGHDT, YNNKEL (reference sequence). Trimming took off 0 bases at V and 4 bases at J, with 7 bases between the two ends. The CDR3 runs to 14 residues. DNA for the CDR3: TGTGCCAGCAGCCAAGAACTGGCTTACAATGAGCAGTTCTTC. As protein: CASSQELAYNEQFF.

The CDR3 spells CASTAQFLETQYF. In nucleotides, the CDR3 is TGTGCCAGCACCGCTCAGTTCCTAGAGACCCAGTACTTC. This chain connects TRBV3-1 to TRBJ2-5, with D unresolved. With 7 bases removed from V and 4 bases from J, the gap between germline ends came to 13 bases. Germline CDR1 LGHDT, CDR2 YNNKEL (reference sequence). CDR3 length: 13 residues.

In regard to this clonotype: The junction differs from germline at one of its ends, possibly a read error. The chain joins TRBV7-9 to TRBJ2-1; TRBD1 matches 12 bases. This CDR3 is built from 16 residues. CDR1 is SEHNR, CDR2 FQNEAQ, per germline (reference sequence). CDR3 sequence reads: CAGRPGQGAVYNEQFF. As DNA, the CDR3 is TGTGCCGGCAGACCGGGACAGGGGGCCGTCTACAATGAGCAGTTCTTC. The full variable domain, in which reference TRBV7-9 and TRBJ2-1 provide the parts outside the CDR3, is DTGVSQNPRHKITKRGQNVTFRCDPISEHNRLYWYRQTLGQGPEFLTYFQNEAQLEKSRLLSDRFSAERPKGSFSTLEIQRTEQGDSAMYLCAGRPGQGAVYNEQFFGPGTRLTVL.

The V gene is TRBV7-9, the J gene TRBJ2-7, with 7 bases matching TRBD1. J gave up 1 base and V 4 bases, and 7 bases lay outside the gene matches. The germline V gene has CDR1 SEHNR and CDR2 FQNEAQ (reference sequence). This CDR3 has 15 amino acids. CDR3 residues: CASSSPGTASYEQYF. The CDR3 DNA follows: TGTGCCAGCAGCTCCCCCGGGACAGCATCCTACGAGCAGTACTTC.

V and J are TRBV12-3 or TRBV12-4 and TRBJ2-7; D is perhaps TRBD1 (5 bases). V lost 6 bases, J lost 3 bases, and 18 bases lay in between. There are 15 residues in the CDR3. This chain's CDR3 is CASSSSVDTLYEQYF. The CDR3 region has the DNA TGTGCCAGCAGCTCAAGCGTGGACACTCTCTACGAGCAGTACTTC.

The chain uses TRBV10-2 and TRBJ2-7; D is ambiguous. The germline CDR1 and CDR2 sequences are WSHSY and SAAADI. Trimming cost V 3 bases and J 2 bases, with 8 bases left between them. The CDR3 length is 13 residues. The CDR3 here is CASSEGNPYEQYF. The CDR3 nucleotides read TGCGCCAGCAGTGAAGGGAATCCCTACGAGCAGTACTTC.

The chain links TRBV12-3 or TRBV12-4 to TRBJ2-1; D remains ambiguous. Trimming removed 3 bases at V and 12 bases at J, with 12 bases between. There are 12 residues in the CDR3. The CDR3 sequence: CASSLWSETQFF. The CDR3 region has the DNA TGTGCCAGCAGTTTGTGGAGCGAAACGCAGTTCTTC.

The CDR3 spells CAIGYGNEQFF. As DNA, the CDR3 is TGTGCCATCGGGTACGGCAATGAGCAGTTCTTC. The chain recombines TRBV12-3 or TRBV12-4 with TRBJ2-1, with unresolved D. The CDR3 covers 11 residues. V lost 10 bases, J lost 6 bases, and 10 bases lay in between.

V and J are TRBV9 and TRBJ1-6; weak D call: TRBD1 (5 bases). This CDR3 is 15 amino acids long. Germline CDR1 SGDLS, CDR2 YYNGEE. The V and J ends lost 3 bases and 9 bases respectively, with 16 bases between them. The CDR3 is CASSASGTTGSPLHF. In DNA, the CDR3 is TGTGCCAGCAGCGCCTCCGGGACTACAGGTTCACCCCTCCACTTT.

The CDR3 DNA follows: TGTGCCAGCAGCTTGCAACTAGCGGGATATGAGCAGTTCTTC. This translates into CASSLQLAGYEQFF. The genes are TRBV5-6 and TRBJ2-1, with 10 bases aligning to TRBD2. CDR3 size: 14 residues. Germline loops: CDR1 SGHDT, CDR2 YYEEEE. Trimming took 1 base from V and 8 from J; bases not matched to a gene: 3. Complete variable domain (other parts from reference TRBV5-6 and TRBJ2-1): DAGVTQSPTHLIKTRGQQVTLRCSPKSGHDTVSWYQQALGQGPQFIFQYYEEEERQRGNFPDRFSGHQFPNYSSELNVNALLLGDSALYLCASSLQLAGYEQFFGPGTRLTVL.

The chain carries TRBV9 and TRBJ2-7, with 9 nucleotides matching TRBD1. There are 14 residues in the CDR3. The ends lost 0 bases at V and 4 bases at J; junction bases unmatched: 2. Germline V gene sequence: CDR1 SGDLS, CDR2 YYNGEE. In DNA form, the CDR3 reads TGTGCCAGCAGCGTAGGCGGGACAGGGTACGAGCAGTACTTC. Its translation: CASSVGGTGYEQYF.

CDR3 bases: TGTGCCAGCAGTTCGTCGACTGGGGAGTCACACTACGAGCAGTACTTC. It specifies CASSSSTGESHYEQYF. The V gene is TRBV27, the J gene TRBJ2-7; D possibly corresponds to TRBD2 (5 bases). This CDR3 spans 16 amino acids. Deletions cut 4 bases from V and 3 bases from J, with 19 bases between. Germline CDR1 reads MNHEY; CDR2 reads SMNVEV (reference sequence).

The chain uses TRBV2 and TRBJ2-1; D is uncertain. V dropped 6 bases and J dropped 5 bases, with 8 bases sitting between them. Germline assignment: CDR1 SNHLY and CDR2 FYNNEI. The CDR3 is 12 residues long. The CDR3 nucleotides read TGTGCCAGCAGATACTGGGACAATGAGCAGTTCTTC. Translation: CASRYWDNEQFF.

The V and J genes are TRBV28 and TRBJ2-5; no firm D call. The germline V gene has CDR1 MDHEN and CDR2 SYDVKM. There are 13 residues in the CDR3. V dropped 4 bases and J dropped 4 bases, with 10 bases sitting between them. The CDR3 sequence: CASSSPRRETQYF. The DNA for the CDR3 is TGTGCCAGCAGTTCCCCGCGGAGAGAGACCCAGTACTTC.

The chain uses TRBV27 and TRBJ2-4; no definite D call. The CDR3 covers 14 residues. V lost 10 bases and J 3 bases, leaving 16 bases between the germline ends. Germline-derived CDR1 and CDR2 are MNHEY and SMNVEV (reference sequence). Here the CDR3 reads CAIGPRSGKNIQYF. The CDR3 nucleotides read TGTGCCATCGGACCCCGGTCAGGCAAAAACATTCAGTACTTC.

The CDR3 sequence is CASTPRAKNIQYF. The CDR3 DNA sequence: TGTGCCAGCACTCCCCGGGCCAAAAACATTCAGTACTTC. V gene TRBV27 combines with J gene TRBJ2-4; D is undetermined. V lost 7 bases, J lost 1 base, and 8 bases lay in between. The CDR3 consists of 13 residues. Germline CDR1 is MNHEY and CDR2 is SMNVEV (reference sequence).

This chain uses TRBV27 with TRBJ2-3; 7 bases fit TRBD2. This CDR3 is 15 amino acids long. Per germline, CDR1 MNHEY and CDR2 SMNVEV (reference sequence). V trimming: 3 bases; J trimming: 5 bases; junction bases outside the gene matches: 8. This CDR3 is CASSFRPAGVDTQYF. CDR3 coding DNA: TGTGCCAGCAGTTTCCGTCCGGCGGGAGTAGATACGCAGTATTTT.

This clonotype appeared a single time. This chain joins TRBV27 and TRBJ2-7; TRBD1 agrees at 7 bases. With V trimmed by 1 base and J by 3 bases, 9 bases remained unmatched. The CDR3 has 16 amino acids. Germline V gene data show CDR1 as MNHEY and CDR2 as SMNVEV (reference sequence). The CDR3 DNA reads as TGTGCCAGCAGTTTATTAGGGGGCGAGGTTTTCTACGAGCAGTACTTC. Its translation: CASSLLGGEVFYEQYF.

This chain connects TRBV29-1 to TRBJ1-2, with TRBD1 as a possible D gene (5 bases). Germline assignment: CDR1 SQVTM and CDR2 ANQGSEA. There are 16 residues in the CDR3. V was clipped by 5 bases and J by 3 bases, with 22 bases between them. As DNA, the CDR3 is TGCAGCGTTACGGCCCGATGGGGGGAACAGGACTATGGCTACACCTTC. Residues: CSVTARWGEQDYGYTF.